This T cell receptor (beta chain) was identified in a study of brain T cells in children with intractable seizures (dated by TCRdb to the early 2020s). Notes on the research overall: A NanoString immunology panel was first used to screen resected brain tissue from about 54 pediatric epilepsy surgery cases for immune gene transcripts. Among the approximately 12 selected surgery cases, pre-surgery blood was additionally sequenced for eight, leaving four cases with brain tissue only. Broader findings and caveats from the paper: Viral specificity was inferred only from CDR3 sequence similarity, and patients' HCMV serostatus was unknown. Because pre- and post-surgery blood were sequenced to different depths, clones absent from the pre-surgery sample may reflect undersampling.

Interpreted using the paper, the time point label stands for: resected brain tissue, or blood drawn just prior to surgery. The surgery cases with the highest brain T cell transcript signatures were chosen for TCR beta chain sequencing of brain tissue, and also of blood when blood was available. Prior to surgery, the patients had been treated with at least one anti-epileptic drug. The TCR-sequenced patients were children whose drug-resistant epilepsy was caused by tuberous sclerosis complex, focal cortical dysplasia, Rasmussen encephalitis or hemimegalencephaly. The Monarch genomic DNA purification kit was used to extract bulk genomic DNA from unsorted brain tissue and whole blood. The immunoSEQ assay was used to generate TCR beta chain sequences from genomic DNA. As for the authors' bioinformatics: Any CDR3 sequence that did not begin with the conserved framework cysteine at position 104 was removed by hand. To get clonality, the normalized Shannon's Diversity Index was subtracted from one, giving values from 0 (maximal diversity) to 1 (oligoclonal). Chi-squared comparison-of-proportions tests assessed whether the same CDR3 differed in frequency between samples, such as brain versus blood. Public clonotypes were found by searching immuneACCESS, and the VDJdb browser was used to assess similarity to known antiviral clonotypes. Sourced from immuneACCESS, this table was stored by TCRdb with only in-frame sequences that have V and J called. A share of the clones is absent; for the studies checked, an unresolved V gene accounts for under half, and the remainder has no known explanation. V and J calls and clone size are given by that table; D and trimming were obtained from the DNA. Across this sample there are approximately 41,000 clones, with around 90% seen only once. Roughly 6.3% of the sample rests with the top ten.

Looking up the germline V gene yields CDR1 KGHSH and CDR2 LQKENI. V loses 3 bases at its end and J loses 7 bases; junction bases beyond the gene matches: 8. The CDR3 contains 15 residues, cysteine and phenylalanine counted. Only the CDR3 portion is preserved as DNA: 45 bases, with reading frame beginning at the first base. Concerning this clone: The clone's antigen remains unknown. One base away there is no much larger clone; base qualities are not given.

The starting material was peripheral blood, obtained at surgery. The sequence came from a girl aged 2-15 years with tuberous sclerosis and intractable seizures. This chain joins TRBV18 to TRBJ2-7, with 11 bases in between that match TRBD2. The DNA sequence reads TGTGCCAGCTCACCCGGGACTAGCGGCACCCTAGAGCAGTACTTC. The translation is CASSPGTSGTLEQYF.